Below are 3 T cell receptor beta chains sequenced from a single sample in a study of shared clonotypes between healthy human individuals. TCRdb's table, derived via immunoSEQ multiplex PCR, lists solely in-frame clones and lacks some. The repertoire holds about 590,000 clones, with around 95% as singletons. CD45RO-negative cells were positively selected for CCR7, leaving out terminally differentiated effector memory CD45RA+ cells. Sequencing was done on a sample of naive CD8+ T cells sorted from blood. These receptors originate from a woman aged 25-40 years in good health.

The V call is TRBV12-5, the J call TRBJ2-1, with D perhaps matching TRBD1 (6 bases). The ends were cut back, 6 bases at V and 1 base at J, with 10 bases in the middle. The CDR3 contains 14 residues. Germline V gives CDR1 LGHNT, CDR2 FRNRAP. CDR3 DNA sequence: TGTGCTAGTGGCGAGACAGGTTCCTACAATGAGCAGTTCTTC. Protein sequence: CASGETGSYNEQFF.

The rearrangement links TRBV27 to TRBJ2-1; 7 bases are shared with TRBD2. The CDR3 covers 14 residues. V was clipped by 5 bases and J by 4 bases; unmatched bases: 5. The germline V gene encodes CDR1 MNHEY and CDR2 SMNVEV (reference sequence). The CDR3: CASSPRGEYNEQFF. DNA of the CDR3: TGTGCCAGCAGTCCCCGGGGGGAGTACAATGAGCAGTTCTTC.

V is TRBV14 and J is TRBJ1-5, with 9 bases lining up with TRBD1. Germline V lookup: CDR1 SGHDN, CDR2 FVKESK. The CDR3 loop spans 15 amino acids. Trimming removed 5 bases from V and 3 bases from J; junction bases left unmatched: 5. The CDR3, as DNA: TGTGCCAGCAGCTCCGGGACAGGGTACAATCAGCCCCAGCATTTT. Its protein is CASSSGTGYNQPQHF.